These 17 T cell receptor beta chains share one sample of origin, sequenced in a study of OX40 agonist ivuxolimab in advanced cancers. The method was the immunoSEQ multiplex PCR assay. Here the immuneACCESS table is served through TCRdb, limited to in-frame sequences with V and J called. Missing clones are a known gap in these copies; in checked studies unresolved V genes cover under half, and the rest lacks a known reason. The sample yields some 60,000 clones; around 81% were counted once. The ten largest clones add up to roughly 4.7% of the sample. The material sequenced was CD4+ or CD8+ T cells sorted from blood, taken in a trial of the OX40 agonist ivuxolimab. The receptors derive from an adult with an advanced solid tumor such as melanoma, head and neck, liver or kidney cancer.

This chain connects TRBV11-1 to TRBJ1-1, with a possible D match to TRBD1 (5 bases). CDR1 SGHAT and CDR2 FQDESV come from the germline V gene (reference sequence). The ends were cut back, 4 bases at V and 6 bases at J, with 27 bases in the middle. The CDR3 covers 18 residues. CDR3 DNA sequence: TGTGCCAGCAGCTCCCTGACCGGGACCGAAGAGGGAGGCGCTGAAGCTTTCTTT. Its protein product is CASSSLTGTEEGGAEAFF.

The J gene is TRBJ1-1, the V gene TRBV5-1, with TRBD1 matching over 9 bases. CDR1 and CDR2 (germline): SGHRS, YFSETQ. The CDR3 length is 14 residues. Losses at the gene ends were 6 bases for V and 1 base for J; bases not matched to a gene: 4. The CDR3 here is CASTQTGGNTEAFF. CDR3 in DNA: TGCGCCAGCACTCAGACAGGGGGGAACACTGAAGCTTTCTTT.

V gene TRBV18 combines with J gene TRBJ2-7; the D gene is possibly TRBD1 (6 bases). The CDR3 totals 13 residues. The V and J ends lost 3 bases and 2 bases respectively, with 8 bases between them. CDR1 KGHSH and CDR2 LQKENI come from the germline V gene. The CDR3 here is CASSPGQTYEQYF. CDR3 nucleotides: TGTGCCAGCTCACCCGGACAGACCTACGAGCAGTACTTC.

The chain recombines TRBV7-6 with TRBJ2-7, with D hard to call. V lost 3 bases, J lost 0 bases, and 9 bases lay in between. The CDR3 length is 14 residues. Germline CDR1 is SGHVS and CDR2 is FNYEAQ. CDR3 amino acids: CASSFLQGSYEQYF. The CDR3 DNA sequence: TGTGCCAGCAGCTTTTTACAAGGCTCCTACGAGCAGTACTTC.

This sequence joins TRBV9 and TRBJ1-1; D is unresolved. Germline CDR1 SGDLS, CDR2 YYNGEE. Trimming stripped 0 bases from V and 1 base from J, with 13 bases between. The CDR3 loop spans 16 amino acids. CDR3 protein: CASSVAEFPRNTEAFF. As DNA, the CDR3 is TGTGCCAGCAGCGTAGCTGAGTTCCCCAGGAACACTGAAGCTTTCTTT. Combining the CDR3 with reference TRBV9 and TRBJ1-1 gives the whole variable domain DSGVTQTPKHLITATGQRVTLRCSPRSGDLSVYWYQQSLDQGLQFLIQYYNGEERAKGNILERFSAQQFPDLHSELNLSSLELGDSALYFCASSVAEFPRNTEAFFGQGTRLTVV.

V gene TRBV14 combines with J gene TRBJ2-7; TRBD1 is a possible D gene (6 bases). Trimming cost V 4 bases and J 4 bases, with 8 bases left between them. CDR1 is SGHDN, CDR2 FVKESK, per germline. CDR3 length: 12 residues. CDR3 protein: CASSPRGYEQYF. The CDR3 nucleotides read TGTGCCAGCAGCCCCAGGGGTTACGAGCAGTACTTC.

This sequence joins TRBV7-2 and TRBJ2-7, with a tentative D call TRBD2 (6 bases). The CDR3 contains 15 residues. V dropped 5 bases and J dropped 0 bases, with 14 bases sitting between them. Germline lookup yields CDR1 SGHTA and CDR2 FQGNSA. The chain's CDR3 is CASSRNSGSSYEQYF. As DNA, the CDR3 is TGTGCCAGCAGCCGAAATAGCGGTAGCTCCTACGAGCAGTACTTC.

The chain employs TRBV6-1 and TRBJ2-7; maybe TRBD1 (5 bases). CDR3 size: 13 residues. Trimming shortened V by 5 bases and J by 4 bases, and 12 bases separated the two germline ends. Per germline, CDR1 MNHNS and CDR2 SASEGT. The CDR3 nucleotides are TGTGCCAGCAGTACAGGAGTGGATTACGAGCAGTACTTC. Amino acids: CASSTGVDYEQYF.

The CDR3 nucleotides are TGTGCCAGCTCAATGGGACAGGGGGACACTGAAGCTTTCTTT. It codes for CASSMGQGDTEAFF. The gene calls are TRBV18 and TRBJ1-1; 11 bases line up with TRBD1. Trimming removed 5 bases from V and 3 bases from J; junction bases left unmatched: 2. The germline gives CDR1 KGHSH, CDR2 LQKENI. This CDR3 has 14 residues.

V is TRBV28 and J is TRBJ1-2; tentatively, D is TRBD1 (5 bases). CDR1 and CDR2 (germline): MDHEN, SYDVKM. CDR3 size: 11 residues. V gave up 4 bases and J gave up 7 bases, with 7 bases separating them. The CDR3 DNA reads TGTGCCAGCAGTTCAACAGGTGGCTACACCTTC. Translated, it gives CASSSTGGYTF.

The sample holds a few counts of this clone. The chain uses TRBV6-1 and TRBJ2-7; weak D call: TRBD2 (6 bases). Germline CDR1 reads MNHNS; CDR2 reads SASEGT. The CDR3 consists of 14 residues. Between the trimmed V and J ends, which lost 2 bases and 1 base, there was a span of 9 bases. Here the CDR3 reads CASSEYGRSYEQYF. CDR3 sequence (DNA): TGTGCCAGCAGTGAATACGGGAGATCCTACGAGCAGTACTTC.

The CDR3 nucleotides read TGCGCCAGCAGCACATCACGGGCGACTAATGAAAAACTGTTTTTT. Translation: CASSTSRATNEKLFF. The chain employs TRBV5-1 and TRBJ1-4; no firm D call. The CDR3 sequence is 15 residues long. V lost 4 bases and J lost 2, with 12 bases in between. The V gene's germline CDR1 is SGHRS and CDR2 YFSETQ.

The chain uses TRBV28 and TRBJ2-2; D tentatively fits TRBD1 or TRBD2 (6 bases each). CDR3 length: 15 residues. V lost 4 bases and J 0 bases, leaving 9 bases between the germline ends. In germline, CDR1 is MDHEN, CDR2 SYDVKM. CDR3 DNA: TGTGCCAGCAGTTCCGGGGGCCCGAACACCGGGGAGCTGTTTTTT. Protein: CASSSGGPNTGELFF. The full variable domain, with the rest looked up from reference TRBV28 and TRBJ2-2, is DVKVTQSSRYLVKRTGEKVFLECVQDMDHENMFWYRQDPGLGLRLIYFSYDVKMKEKGDIPEGYSVSREKKERFSLILESASTNQTSMYLCASSSGGPNTGELFFGEGSRLTVL.

V is TRBV9 and J is TRBJ1-2; D is undetermined. CDR1 SGDLS and CDR2 YYNGEE come from the germline V gene. The V end lost 2 bases, the J end lost 5 bases, and 19 bases lay between the germline ends. The CDR3 loop spans 16 amino acids. As DNA, the CDR3 is TGTGCCAGCAGCGTCGGAGGCGGGCAGGAAATTTATGGCTACACCTTC. Residues: CASSVGGGQEIYGYTF.

This clone has only a few counts. The genes are TRBV19 and TRBJ1-2, with unresolved D. V lost 5 bases, J lost 8 bases, and 12 bases lay in between. There are 12 residues in the CDR3. In germline, CDR1 is LNHDA, CDR2 SQIVND (reference sequence). The CDR3 protein is CASSATAVGYTF. DNA for the CDR3: TGTGCCAGTAGTGCGACCGCTGTCGGCTACACCTTC.

DNA of the CDR3: TGTGCCAGCACCCTGACTAGCCTGAACACCGGGGAGCTGTTTTTT. It is translated as CASTLTSLNTGELFF. The chain recombines TRBV28 with TRBJ2-2; 7 bases are shared with TRBD2. J gave up 1 base and V 7 bases, and 6 bases lay outside the gene matches. The CDR3 is made up of 15 amino acids. Germline CDR1 is MDHEN and CDR2 is SYDVKM.

V usage is TRBV10-3 and J usage is TRBJ2-7, with 7 bases fitting TRBD1. This CDR3 has 14 amino acids. Germline V gene sequence: CDR1 ENHRY, CDR2 SYGVKD. V lost 6 bases and J lost 0; bases outside the gene matches: 5. The CDR3 sequence: CAIRPDRDSYEQYF. The CDR3 nucleotides read TGTGCCATCAGACCCGACAGGGACTCCTACGAGCAGTACTTC.